These 11 T cell receptor beta chains were sequenced from one sample in a study of a mutant IDH1 vaccine in newly diagnosed glioma. Sequencing was performed with immunoSEQ multiplex PCR; in TCRdb, only in-frame clones are kept and a portion is missing. Counted here are around 56,000 clones, about 81% occurring once; the ten biggest clones make up around 8.9%. No antigen has been identified for these receptors. Described time point: week 23, last vaccination. Topical imiquimod accompanied each vaccine dose, which consisted of 300 ug of mutant IDH1 20-mer peptide. Here the sequenced sample was PBMCs, taken from a glioma patient whose treatment included an IDH1 peptide vaccine. These receptors were obtained from a woman between 40 and 50 years old with glioma. Some clones in this sample may be carry-over from other donors' samples.

V usage is TRBV6-6 and J usage is TRBJ1-1, with a possible D match to TRBD1 (5 bases). The CDR3 loop spans 16 amino acids. Germline V gene data show CDR1 as MNHNY and CDR2 as SVGAGI (reference sequence). Trimming cost V 2 bases and J 4 bases, with 17 bases left between them. The CDR3 DNA reads TGTGCCAGCAGTTACCGTCGCGGGGAAAGGGGCACTGAAGCTTTCTTT. It encodes CASSYRRGERGTEAFF.

V and J are TRBV5-1 and TRBJ2-7, with D maybe TRBD1 (5 bases). Germline V gene sequence: CDR1 SGHRS, CDR2 YFSETQ. V lost 2 bases and J 2 bases, leaving 14 bases between the germline ends. The CDR3 is 15 residues long. The CDR3 DNA reads as TGCGCCAGCAGCTTAACAGGAGCCGATACCTACGAGCAGTACTTC. It specifies CASSLTGADTYEQYF.

The chain combines TRBV6-5 with TRBJ2-7; TRBD1 is a possible D gene (7 bases). V was pared by 7 bases and J by 2 bases, with 12 bases between. Germline V gene data show CDR1 as MNHEY and CDR2 as SVGAGI. The CDR3 consists of 13 residues. This CDR3 reads CASTPRGAYEQYF. CDR3 DNA sequence: TGTGCCAGCACGCCCAGGGGGGCCTACGAGCAGTACTTC.

This rearrangement joins TRBV6-5 to TRBJ1-1; 7 nucleotides line up with TRBD1. Looked up from germline, CDR1 is MNHEY and CDR2 is SVGAGI. This CDR3 is built from 15 residues. J was trimmed by 0 bases and V by 6 bases; bases with no gene match: 7. The CDR3 region has the DNA TGTGCCAGCAGCTACGCCGGGACAGTGAACACTGAAGCTTTCTTT. Encoded protein: CASSYAGTVNTEAFF.

V and J are TRBV19 and TRBJ1-1; D is ambiguous. Trimming pared 7 bases from V and 0 bases from J, leaving 12 bases between. Germline assignment: CDR1 LNHDA and CDR2 SQIVND (reference sequence). The CDR3 has 14 amino acids. The CDR3 DNA follows: TGTGCCAGTACCCCCGGGCGGGTGAACACTGAAGCTTTCTTT. Its translation is CASTPGRVNTEAFF.

V is TRBV10-1 and J is TRBJ1-1; D uncertain. The CDR3 has 13 residues. Between the trimmed V and J ends, which lost 10 bases and 6 bases, there was a span of 18 bases. Germline V gene data show CDR1 as WNHNN and CDR2 as SYGVQD (reference sequence). CDR3 region: CAISDLVLSEAFF. In nucleotides, the CDR3 is TGCGCCATCTCAGACCTGGTTCTATCTGAAGCTTTCTTT.

The rearrangement joins TRBV27 to TRBJ1-2; 8 bases line up with TRBD1. There are 15 residues in the CDR3. CDR1 is MNHEY and CDR2 is SMNVEV in the germline V gene (reference sequence). J lost 4 bases, V lost 4 bases, and 8 bases had no gene match. The CDR3 nucleotides are TGTGCCAGCAGTTGGACAGGGCAGGGGGCCTATGGCTACACCTTC. Translation: CASSWTGQGAYGYTF.

CDR3 nucleotide sequence: TGTGCCAGCAGTCCAGGGGGGGCCCCCATTGGCTACACCTTC. This gives the protein CASSPGGAPIGYTF. The genes are TRBV6-1 and TRBJ1-2; 7 nucleotides agree with TRBD1. This CDR3 region has 14 residues. Trimming cost V 5 bases and J 7 bases; bases outside gene matches: 10. CDR1 and CDR2 from the germline V gene are MNHNS and SASEGT.

This chain connects TRBV6-6 to TRBJ1-1; D may be TRBD1 (5 bases). This CDR3 spans 15 amino acids. Per germline, CDR1 MNHNY and CDR2 SVGAGI (reference sequence). V dropped 5 bases and J dropped 0 bases, with 13 bases sitting between them. CDR3 sequence reads: CASSRTGVVNTEAFF. CDR3 nucleotides: TGTGCCAGCAGTCGCACAGGAGTTGTGAACACTGAAGCTTTCTTT.

The chain joins TRBV10-3 to TRBJ2-5; the match to TRBD2 covers 11 bases. The J segment lost 1 base and the V segment lost 0 bases, leaving 7 bases of the junction unmatched. Per the germline V gene, CDR1 is ENHRY and CDR2 is SYGVKD. The CDR3 loop spans 18 amino acids. This CDR3 is CAISESAASGGPQETQYF. The CDR3 coding sequence is TGTGCCATCAGTGAGTCAGCGGCTAGCGGGGGGCCCCAAGAGACCCAGTACTTC.

The chain recombines TRBV7-2 with TRBJ2-2; perhaps TRBD2 as D (5 bases). This CDR3 region has 14 residues. V was trimmed by 1 base and J by 3 bases, leaving 6 bases between them. CDR1 is SGHTA and CDR2 is FQGNSA in the germline V gene. The CDR3 nucleotides read TGTGCCAGCAGCTTAGTCGGGGACACCGGGGAGCTGTTTTTT. Its translation: CASSLVGDTGELFF.